This paragraph reports one T cell receptor beta chain. Its target is unknown. Germline V gives CDR1 LNHNV, CDR2 YYDKDF (reference sequence). This CDR3 is built from 14 residues. After removal of 2 bases from V and 14 bases from J, the junction contained 14 bases not matched to a gene. Then a second PCR, running about 6 to 12 cycles, was carried out with a sample-barcoded 5' primer and a J-beta primer mix. TCRdb analysed the 5' RACE reads with MiXCR anew, one entry per CDR3 protein. The table shows 760,000 or so distinct CDR3 sequences, with approximately 25% occurring only once. Donors each provided 9.5 to 10 milliliters of peripheral blood. The sample is drawn from a study of blood T cells in healthy people across ages. General observations from the study: No one knew whether donors had CMV, which possibly confounded expanded clonotype changes.

The same specimen was also included in a second study, on T cells of mothers and their children. That work adds: Each donor was one of three healthy Caucasian mothers or one of their six children. Every mother produced more than 10 million TCR beta CDR3 reads, whereas every child provided some 3 million.

V usage is TRBV15 and J usage is TRBJ1-1, with 7 bases that match TRBD1. The source material was blood. The source of this sequence is a boy between 10 and 17 years old in good health. The CDR3: CATSRNRQGPESFF. The CDR3, as DNA: TGTGCCACCAGCAGAAACCGACAGGGCCCTGAAAGCTTCTTT.